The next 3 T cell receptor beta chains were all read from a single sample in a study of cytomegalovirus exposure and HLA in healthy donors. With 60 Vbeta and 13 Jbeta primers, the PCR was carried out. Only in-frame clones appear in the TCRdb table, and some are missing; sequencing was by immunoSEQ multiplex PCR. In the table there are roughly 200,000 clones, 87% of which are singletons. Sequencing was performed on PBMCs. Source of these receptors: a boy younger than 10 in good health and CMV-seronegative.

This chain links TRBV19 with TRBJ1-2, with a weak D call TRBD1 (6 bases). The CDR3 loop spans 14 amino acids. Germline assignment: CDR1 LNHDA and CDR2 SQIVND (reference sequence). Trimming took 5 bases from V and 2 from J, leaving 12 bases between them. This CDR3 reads CASSPHTGNYGYTF. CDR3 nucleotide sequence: TGTGCCAGTAGTCCTCATACAGGGAACTATGGCTACACCTTC.

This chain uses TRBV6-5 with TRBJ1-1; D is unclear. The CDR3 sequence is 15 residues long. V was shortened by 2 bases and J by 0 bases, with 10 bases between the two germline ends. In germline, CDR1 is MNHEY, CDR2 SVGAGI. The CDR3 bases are TGTGCCAGCAGTTACGGCCACCTCTTGAACACTGAAGCTTTCTTT. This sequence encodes CASSYGHLLNTEAFF.

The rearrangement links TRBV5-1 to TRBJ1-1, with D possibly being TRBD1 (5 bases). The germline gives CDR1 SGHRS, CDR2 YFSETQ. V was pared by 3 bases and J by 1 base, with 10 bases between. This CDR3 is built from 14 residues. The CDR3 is CASSSTDPNTEAFF. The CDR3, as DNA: TGCGCCAGCAGCTCGACAGATCCGAACACTGAAGCTTTCTTT.